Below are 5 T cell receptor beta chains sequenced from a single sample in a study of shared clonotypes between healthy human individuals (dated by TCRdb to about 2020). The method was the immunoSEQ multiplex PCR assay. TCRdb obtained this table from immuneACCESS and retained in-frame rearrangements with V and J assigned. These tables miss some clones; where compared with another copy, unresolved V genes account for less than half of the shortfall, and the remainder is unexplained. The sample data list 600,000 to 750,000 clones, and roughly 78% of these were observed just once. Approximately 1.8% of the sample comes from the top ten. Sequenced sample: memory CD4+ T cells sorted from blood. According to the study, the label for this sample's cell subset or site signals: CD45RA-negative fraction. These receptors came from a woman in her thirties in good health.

DNA for the CDR3: TGTGCCAGCAGATCCATCCATGAAGCCGGGTACAATGAGCAGTTCTTC. It encodes CASRSIHEAGYNEQFF. The chain links TRBV4-2 to TRBJ2-1; unclear D gene. Germline CDR1 LGHNA, CDR2 YNFKEQ. V gave up 6 bases and J gave up 4 bases, with 19 bases separating them. CDR3 size: 16 residues.

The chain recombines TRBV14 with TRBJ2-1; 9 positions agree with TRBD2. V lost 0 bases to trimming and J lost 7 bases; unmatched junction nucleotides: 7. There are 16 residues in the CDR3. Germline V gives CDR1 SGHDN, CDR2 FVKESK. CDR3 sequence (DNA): TGTGCCAGCAGCCAAGATCCCAGCGGGAGGAGAAATGAGCAGTTCTTC. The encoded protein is CASSQDPSGRRNEQFF.

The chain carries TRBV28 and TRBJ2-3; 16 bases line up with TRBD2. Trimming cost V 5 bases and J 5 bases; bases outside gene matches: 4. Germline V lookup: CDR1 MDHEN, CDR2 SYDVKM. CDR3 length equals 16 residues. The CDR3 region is CASSGTSGRVVDTQYF. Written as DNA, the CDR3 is TGTGCCAGCAGTGGGACTAGCGGGAGGGTTGTAGATACGCAGTATTTT.

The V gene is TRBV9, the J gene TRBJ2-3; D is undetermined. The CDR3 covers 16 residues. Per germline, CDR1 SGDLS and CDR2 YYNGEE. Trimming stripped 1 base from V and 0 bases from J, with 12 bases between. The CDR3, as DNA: TGTGCCAGCAGCGTACATGGCGGAATTAGCACAGATACGCAGTATTTT. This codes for CASSVHGGISTDTQYF.

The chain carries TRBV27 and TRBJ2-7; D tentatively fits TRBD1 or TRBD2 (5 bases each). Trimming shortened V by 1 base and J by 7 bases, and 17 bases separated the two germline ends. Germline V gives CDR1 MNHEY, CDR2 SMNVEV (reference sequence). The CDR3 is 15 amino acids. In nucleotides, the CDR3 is TGTGCCAGCAGTTTATTGGGGACCCACAACGGGGAGCAGTACTTC. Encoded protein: CASSLLGTHNGEQYF.